The present entry profiles one TCR beta chain with its context. This receptor's antigen is unknown. No much larger clonotype is one base removed from it; base qualities were not supplied. TCRbeta chain sequencing was performed with the immunoSEQ platform. From the authors' description of their analysis: When conventional T cell repertoires were pooled, 85,000 to 120,000 distinct in-frame TCRbeta sequences were obtained from patients and approximately 1.5x10^5 from healthy donors. Treg TCRbeta sequences shared by two or more individuals were defined as public, and these public Treg TCRbeta sequences were subsequently searched for in Tconv repertoires. Differences between groups were assessed using Mann-Whitney U tests with Bonferroni-Dunn correction in GraphPad Prism 7.03. In its TCRdb copy, this immuneACCESS table keeps in-frame sequences only and misses some clones. Where compared with another copy, unresolved V genes explain less than half of these, and the others have no known cause. V, J and clone size are taken as reported in that table, and D and trimming were inferred from the DNA itself. The sample yields under 30,000 clones; roughly 95% were counted once. The ten largest account for approximately 0.2% of the sample.

These data are taken from a study of B cell selection in AIRE deficiency (dated by TCRdb to between 2018 and 2021). Regarding the research as a whole: Researchers compared the TCRbeta repertoires of sorted blood CD4+ conventional T cells and regulatory T cells from AIRE-deficient patients with the corresponding repertoires from healthy controls. The TCR-sequenced cohort comprised about five AIRE-deficient APECED patients and about five healthy control donors. Broad study findings and their caveats: Tconv and Treg cells from AIRE-deficient patients showed TCRBV gene usage, CDR3 length and TCR diversity similar to those of healthy donors. Only TCRbeta chains were sequenced, and more than 30% of the Treg sequences shared among healthy donors were also detected in healthy Tconv cells, possibly owing to differing TCRalpha chains. Shared Treg sequences had shorter CDR3s, which reflects a bias toward rearrangements containing few non-templated nucleotide insertions. About a third of the Treg TCRbeta sequences shared among healthy donors were detected in patient Tconv cells, suggesting that Treg-biased clones are diverted into the Tconv compartment. Among around 3,500 shared Treg TCRbeta sequences, about 30% were found to be shared only among healthy donors and about 9.6% only among patients, suggesting that Treg selection is less efficient in the absence of AIRE.

V sheds 2 bases and J sheds 7 bases, leaving 9 bases between their ends. Taken from the germline V gene, the CDR1 and CDR2 loops are MDHEN and SYDVKM. The CDR3 goes from the cysteine to the phenylalanine over 13 residues. Of all the DNA, just the CDR3 is kept, 39 bases in frame from base 1. For sorting, conventional CD4 T cells were defined as CD4+CD127+ cells. Control samples came from healthy donors unrelated to the patients. Tconv and Treg cells for TCRbeta sequencing were sorted on a FACSAria flow cytometer. Sorted cells were collected in 5-ml round-bottom polystyrene tubes, and dry cell pellets were stored frozen at -80 degrees C prior to sequencing.

The chain joins TRBV28 to TRBJ2-4; TRBD2 is a possible D gene, resting on 5 matching bases. Sequencing was performed on CD4+CD127+ conventional T cells sorted from PBMCs. This receptor was obtained from a human donor in good health. The DNA sequence reads TGTGCCAGCAGTTTAGTGAGGGCGAACATTCAGTACTTC. Translation gives CASSLVRANIQYF.